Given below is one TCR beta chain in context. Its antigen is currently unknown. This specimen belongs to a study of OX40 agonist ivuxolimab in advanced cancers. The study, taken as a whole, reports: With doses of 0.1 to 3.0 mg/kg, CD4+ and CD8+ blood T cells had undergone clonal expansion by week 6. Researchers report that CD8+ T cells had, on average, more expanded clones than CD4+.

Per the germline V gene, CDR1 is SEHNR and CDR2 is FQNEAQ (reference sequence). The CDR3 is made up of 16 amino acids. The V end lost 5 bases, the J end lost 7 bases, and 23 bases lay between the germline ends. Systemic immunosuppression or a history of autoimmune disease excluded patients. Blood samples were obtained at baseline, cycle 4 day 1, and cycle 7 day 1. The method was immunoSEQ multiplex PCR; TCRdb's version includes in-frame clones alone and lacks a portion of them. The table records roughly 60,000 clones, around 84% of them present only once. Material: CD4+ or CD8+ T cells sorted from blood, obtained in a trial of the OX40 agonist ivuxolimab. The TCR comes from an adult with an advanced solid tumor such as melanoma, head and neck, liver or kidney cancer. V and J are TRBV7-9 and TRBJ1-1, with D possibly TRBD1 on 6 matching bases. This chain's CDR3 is CASSTRQGRFSSEAFF. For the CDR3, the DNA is TGTGCCAGCAGCACCCGCCAGGGGCGTTTTTCGAGTGAAGCTTTCTTT. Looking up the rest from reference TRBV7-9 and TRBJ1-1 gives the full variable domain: DTGVSQNPRHKITKRGQNVTFRCDPISEHNRLYWYRQTLGQGPEFLTYFQNEAQLEKSRLLSDRFSAERPKGSFSTLEIQRTEQGDSAMYLCASSTRQGRFSSEAFFGQGTRLTVV.